This TCR beta chain was recovered during a study of cytomegalovirus exposure and HLA in healthy donors. The study's findings and limits: Later analysis reportedly placed an Asian-associated ancestry cluster below the roughly 680-donor mean in N-insertions. Several of the most significant clusters were apparently associated with common viral pathogens in a later analysis.

Remarks on this clone: Its matching antigen is unknown.

This CDR3 region has 15 residues. The trim removed 4 bases at V and 7 bases at J, leaving 12 bases unmatched. Germline-derived CDR1 and CDR2 are SEHNR and FQNEAQ (reference sequence). PCR used 60 Vbeta primers and 13 Jbeta primers. Repertoires were generated with immunoSEQ multiplex PCR, while TCRdb's copy carries only in-frame clones and drops some. The sample consists of around 150,000 clones, roughly 80% of them appearing once. What was sequenced was PBMCs. V gene TRBV7-9 combines with J gene TRBJ1-2, with TRBD1 matching 7 bases. The sequence derives from a young woman in good health and CMV-seronegative. This CDR3 is CASSYTGTVVGGYTF. The CDR3 coding sequence is TGTGCCAGCAGCTATACCGGGACAGTAGTCGGTGGCTACACCTTC.